The 5 T cell receptor beta chains reported below all come from one sample, sequenced in a study of CXCR3-negative and CXCR3-positive naive CD8 T cells. The TRB libraries of cDNA were built by UMI-labeled 5' RACE. With the 5' RACE reads reprocessed, TCRdb shows one record per CDR3 protein and no DNA. In all, the sample yields approximately 83,000 distinct CDR3 sequences. Sequencing was carried out using naive CXCR3- CD8+ T cells from blood. Specified subset: CD45RO-CCR7+CD27+CD95- naive CD8+ T cells lacking CXCR3 (TNR3-). The receptor source for this set is a human donor in good health. Some clones in this sample may be carry-over from other donors' samples.

The chain couples TRBV28 to TRBJ1-5; TCRdb selects TRBD1, and the lack of DNA leaves this call unchecked. The CDR3 consists of 14 residues. In germline, CDR1 is MDHEN, CDR2 SYDVKM. The CDR3 loop reads CASSLTVGNQPQHF.

The chain joins TRBV6-2 or TRBV6-3 to TRBJ2-7. The CDR3 spans 13 residues. In germline, CDR1 is MNHEY, CDR2 SVGEGT. The CDR3 is CASSSWTGYEQYF.

The genes are TRBV7-2 and TRBJ1-2; TCRdb's D gene call, TRBD1, goes unchecked for lack of DNA. Per germline, CDR1 SGHTA and CDR2 FQGNSA. The CDR3 length is 15 residues. The CDR3 spells CASSLDGTGGYGYTF.

The V and J genes are TRBV15 and TRBJ1-1. Germline lookup yields CDR1 LNHNV and CDR2 YYDKDF (reference sequence). This CDR3 spans 13 amino acids. The CDR3 protein is CATSRVVGTEAFF.

The genes are TRBV7-2 and TRBJ1-1; without DNA, the TCRdb call of TRBD1 cannot be checked. The germline gives CDR1 SGHTA, CDR2 FQGNSA. CDR3 length: 19 residues. The CDR3: CASSTRGEAVPGADTEAFF.